This T cell receptor (beta chain) was documented in a study of control samples from healthy donors and cancer patients. With V trimmed by 1 base and J by 7 bases, 3 bases remained unmatched. CDR3 length: 14 residues. CDR1 and CDR2 from the germline V gene are SNHLY and FYNNEI. Produced via immunoSEQ multiplex PCR; TCRdb's table is partial and in-frame only. The sample has under 200,000 clones. The chain joins TRBV2 to TRBJ2-1, with 8 bases matching TRBD2. Input material: blood. This TCR was recovered from a woman aged 25 to 39 in good health. The CDR3 nucleotides are TGTGCCAGCAGTGAAGGGGTAGCGGGGAATGAGCAGTTCTTC. Translation: CASSEGVAGNEQFF.